This T cell receptor beta chain was profiled in a study of blood T cell repertoires in COVID-19. As for the study in general: From the United States, Italy and Spain came samples of acute and convalescent COVID-19. PBMCs, B-cell-depleted T cells, or T cells were the source of the cDNA or gDNA that made up the material.

TCRdb's copy holds only in-frame clones and misses some; the assay was immunoSEQ multiplex PCR. The sample yields 100,000 to 150,000 clones, approximately 82% seen once. Sequencing input: peripheral blood. The sequence derives from a man in his forties or fifties with active or convalescent COVID-19.

CDR3: CASSRPGNNNSPLHF. The CDR3 coding sequence is TGTGCCAGCAGCAGACCCGGGAACAATAATTCACCCCTCCACTTT. The V and J genes are TRBV27 and TRBJ1-6; unclear D gene. CDR3 length: 15 residues. In germline, CDR1 is MNHEY, CDR2 SMNVEV (reference sequence). Trimming removed 6 bases from V and 5 bases from J, with 14 bases in between.